The clone carrying this T cell receptor beta chain was seen only a few times. This sample was included in a study of identical twins. CDR1 is LGHNA and CDR2 is YSLEER in the germline V gene. This CDR3 has 18 amino acids. V gave up 2 bases and J gave up 6 bases; unmatched junction bases: 13. TCRdb re-called the 5' RACE reads through MiXCR, storing one row per CDR3 protein. Among 270,000 or so distinct CDR3 sequences listed, around 8.8% were seen once. These data are also associated with another study on yellow fever vaccine responses in identical twins.

The chain combines TRBV4-3 with TRBJ2-2; TRBD2 agrees at 9 bases. The sample consisted of CD8+ T cells sorted from blood. This receptor was obtained from a woman aged 18-29 years in good health. The CDR3 reads CASSQSAVSGRSSGELFF. CDR3 in DNA: TGCGCCAGCAGCCAAAGCGCGGTTAGCGGGAGATCATCCGGGGAGCTGTTTTTT.